Listed below are T cell receptor beta chains from one sample, sequenced in a study of beta chain features in type 1 diabetes. Libraries were prepared by immunoSEQ multiplex PCR; TCRdb keeps only in-frame clonotypes and omits some of them. The sample holds roughly 180,000 clones, about 13% seen once. Material: central memory CD4+ T cells from blood. These receptor sequences come from a woman younger than 35 in good health. Both conserved end residues are part of each CDR3. D genes are given only for firm matches. Clone size is shown for a subset of rows, as once, few, many or a class of expanded clone.

abundance	v_gene	j_gene	d_gene	CDR3nt	CDR3aa
few	TRBV5-1	TRBJ2-5	-	TGCGCCAGCACCCAGGAAGAGACCCAGTACTTC	CASTQEETQYF
once	TRBV7-3	TRBJ2-1	TRBD2	TGTGCCAGCAGCTTTGCTCCGGGACTAGCCAATGAGCAGTTCTTC	CASSFAPGLANEQFF
-	TRBV18	TRBJ2-2	TRBD1	TGTGCCAGCTCACCGGGACAGGGGGCAACCGGGGAGCTGTTTTTT	CASSPGQGATGELFF
few	TRBV11-1	TRBJ2-1	TRBD2	TGTGCCAGCAGCTCCTTAGCGGGAGAACGGGATGAGCAGTTCTTC	CASSSLAGERDEQFF
few	TRBV2	TRBJ1-1	-	TGTGCCAGCAGTGAATCCCCCTCCTGGGGAGCGGGGAACACTGAAGCTTTCTTT	CASSESPSWGAGNTEAFF
few	TRBV2	TRBJ2-7	TRBD2	TGTGCCAGCAGCGTACTAGCGGGACGGCACGAGCAGTACTTC	CASSVLAGRHEQYF
-	TRBV28	TRBJ2-7	-	TGTGCCAGCAGTTCCCTGAGGACATCCGTCCACGAGCAGTACTTC	CASSSLRTSVHEQYF
few	TRBV28	TRBJ2-1	-	TGTGCCAGCAGTACCCCGACTAGACTCAATGAGCAGTTCTTC	CASSTPTRLNEQFF
few	TRBV7-2	TRBJ2-1	TRBD1	TGTGCCAGCAGCCGGACAGGGGTCGTAAACAATGAGCAGTTCTTC	CASSRTGVVNNEQFF
-	TRBV5-1	TRBJ2-1	-	TGCGCCAGCAGCCTGGAACCCCGGGGGAAGAATGAGCAGTTCTTC	CASSLEPRGKNEQFF
few	TRBV5-1	TRBJ2-7	TRBD2	TGCGCCAGCAGCTTTGGGACTAACAACCGGGAGCAGTACTTC	CASSFGTNNREQYF
-	TRBV25-1	TRBJ1-2	TRBD1	TGTGCCAGCAGTGAGGGGAGCGGGACAGGGGGTAGGAAGAATGGCTACACCTTC	CASSEGSGTGGRKNGYTF
-	TRBV30	TRBJ1-2	-	TGTGCCTGGAGTCCGTCGGGGGTCCATGGCTACACCTTC	CAWSPSGVHGYTF
few	TRBV5-4	TRBJ1-2	TRBD1	TGTGCCAGCAGCTTGATGCCAGGGGGAGGCTACACCTTC	CASSLMPGGGYTF
-	TRBV12-5	TRBJ2-1	-	TGTGCTTGTAGACTGAACGACAATGAGCAGTTCTTC	CACRLNDNEQFF
-	TRBV11-1	TRBJ2-1	TRBD2	TGTGCCAGCAGCCTGTCCACTAGCGGGAGTGGGGAGCAGTTCTTC	CASSLSTSGSGEQFF
-	TRBV25-1	TRBJ2-2	TRBD1	TGTGCCAGCAGTCCCCCTCGGGGACAGGGGAGCACCGGGGAGCTGTTTTTT	CASSPPRGQGSTGELFF
-	TRBV19	TRBJ2-3	-	TGTGCCAGTAGTGTACAGGGATTCACAGATACGCAGTATTTT	CASSVQGFTDTQYF
-	TRBV29-1	TRBJ2-2	TRBD1	TGCAGCGTTGGGGGACAGGTCTACACCGGGGAGCTGTTTTTT	CSVGGQVYTGELFF
-	TRBV7-3	TRBJ2-2	TRBD2	TGTGCCAGCAGCAAGACTAGCGGGATCAGGTCCGGGGAGCTGTTTTTT	CASSKTSGIRSGELFF
-	TRBV7-8	TRBJ1-2	-	TGTGCCAGCAGCCCGCACAAAGGCTACACCTTC	CASSPHKGYTF
-	TRBV6-5	TRBJ1-2	-	TGTGCCAGCAGTTACCAACAGGGAATCTATGGCTACACCTTC	CASSYQQGIYGYTF
-	TRBV5-4	TRBJ2-3	-	TGTGCCCCTGGGGCCGCGGGGGCGTCAAGCACAGATACGCAGTATTTT	CAPGAAGASSTDTQYF
few	TRBV5-6	TRBJ2-3	-	TGTGCCAGCAGCTTGGGGCTCGTAGATACGCAGTATTTT	CASSLGLVDTQYF
few	TRBV30	TRBJ2-7	TRBD2	TGTGCCTGGAGTGTTTCTAGCGGGAGGGCCCACGAGCAGTACTTC	CAWSVSSGRAHEQYF
-	TRBV21-1	TRBJ1-2	-	TGTGCCAGCAGTTTGACAGGGGGAATTTATGGCTACACCTTC	CASSLTGGIYGYTF
-	TRBV11-2	TRBJ2-1	TRBD1	TGTGCCAGCAGCTCGACAGGGCCCTCCTACAATGAGCAGTTCTTC	CASSSTGPSYNEQFF
-	TRBV28	TRBJ1-1	-	TGTGCCAGCAGCCCGGGGTCGATGAACACTGAAGCTTTCTTT	CASSPGSMNTEAFF
-	TRBV5-6	TRBJ1-2	TRBD1	TGTGCCAGCAGCTTCCGGACAGGGAGCTATGGCTACACCTTC	CASSFRTGSYGYTF
-	TRBV29-1	TRBJ1-1	-	TGCAGCGCTTGCAGGACAGTTAACACTGAAGCTTTCTTT	CSACRTVNTEAFF
-	TRBV19	TRBJ2-3	TRBD1	TGTGCCAGCCGGGACAGGGGGTACACAGATACGCAGTATTTT	CASRDRGYTDTQYF
medium-sized	TRBV18	TRBJ2-3	TRBD2	TGTGCCAGCTCACGACCCGCGGGAGGTGAGATTGGCACAGATACGCAGTATTTT	CASSRPAGGEIGTDTQYF
-	TRBV5-1	TRBJ2-1	TRBD1	TGCGCCAGCAGCTCAAGACAGGGGTCAGGGAATGAGCAGTTCTTC	CASSSRQGSGNEQFF
few	TRBV28	TRBJ1-1	-	TGTGCCAGCAGTTTAAGAGAGACTGAAGCTTTCTTT	CASSLRETEAFF
-	TRBV5-1	TRBJ2-1	TRBD2	TGCGCCAGCAGCTTTCGGCTAGCGGGACCCAATGAGCAGTTCTTC	CASSFRLAGPNEQFF
-	TRBV20-1	TRBJ2-1	-	TGCAGTGCTAGAGATATGGAGGTTCCTTTCTTC	CSARDMEVPFF
few	TRBV29-1	TRBJ2-5	-	TGCAGCTCTCGCCGACCGGGACAAGAGACCCAGTACTTC	CSSRRPGQETQYF
-	TRBV5-4	TRBJ2-1	TRBD1	TGCGCCAGCAGCCAAGTCACCGGGACAGGGAATGAGCAGTTCTTC	CASSQVTGTGNEQFF
few	TRBV7-9	TRBJ2-2	-	TGTGCCAGCAGCGCCAACAGGGTTGCGAACACCGGGGAGCTGTTTTTT	CASSANRVANTGELFF
-	TRBV7-9	TRBJ1-3	-	TGTGCCAGCAGCCCAGGGCAGAACACCATATATTTT	CASSPGQNTIYF
few	TRBV6-6	TRBJ2-3	TRBD1	TGTGCCAGCGGGGGACAGGGTCGGAGCACAGATACGCAGTATTTT	CASGGQGRSTDTQYF
-	TRBV7-2	TRBJ2-7	TRBD2	TGTGCCAGCAGCTTAGCGCTTCTGACTAGCGACCAGCAGTACTTC	CASSLALLTSDQQYF
-	TRBV4-2	TRBJ2-7	TRBD2	TGTGCCAGCACGCCATCGGGACTAGCCTACGAGCAGTACTTC	CASTPSGLAYEQYF
few	TRBV14	TRBJ2-4	-	TGTGCCAGCAGCCATCAACTCAGGGGTAACAACCAAAACATTCAGTACTTC	CASSHQLRGNNQNIQYF
few	TRBV28	TRBJ1-2	-	TGTGCCAGCAGTCGGGGAACGGGATCCTACTATGGCTACACCTTC	CASSRGTGSYYGYTF
few	TRBV29-1	TRBJ1-1	TRBD1	TGCAGCGTAACAGGGGTTGTGGACACTGAAGCTTTCTTT	CSVTGVVDTEAFF
-	TRBV28	TRBJ1-2	TRBD1	TGTGCCAGCCGACCAGCGGGACAGGGTGGGAAACGCTATGGCTACACCTTC	CASRPAGQGGKRYGYTF
few	TRBV4-1	TRBJ1-5	-	TGCGCCAGCAGCCAAGACGGTCAGGATCTTCAGCCCCAGCATTTT	CASSQDGQDLQPQHF
-	TRBV5-1	TRBJ1-2	TRBD1	TGCGCCAGCAGCTTTTCAGGGGGCGCGAATGGCTACACCTTC	CASSFSGGANGYTF
-	TRBV18	TRBJ2-3	TRBD1	TGTGCCAGCTCACAAAGGACAGGGGGCCAAGATACGCAGTATTTT	CASSQRTGGQDTQYF
-	TRBV6-5	TRBJ1-4	TRBD1	TGTGCCAGCAGTTACAGGGGGCTTGGGGAAAAACTGTTTTTT	CASSYRGLGEKLFF
few	TRBV7-3	TRBJ2-1	TRBD1	TGTGCCAGCAGCTTAGAAGCCCCCGGGACAGGCTCCTACAATGAGCAGTTCTTC	CASSLEAPGTGSYNEQFF